These T cell receptor beta chains were read from a single sample in a study of metastatic and nonmetastatic thyroid tumors. TCRdb used MiXCR to call clones anew from the PCR reads. The sample lists some 13,000 clones, 25% to 35% occurring once. The sample comprised tumor tissue. The receptors derive from a female donor with papillary thyroid cancer or a benign thyroid nodule (not recorded which). Some clones in this sample may be carry-over from other donors' samples. Each CDR3 is given without its conserved first and last residue.

CDR3 protein,J gene,V gene
ASRAAAYEQY,TRBJ2-7,TRBV6-1
ASSLAETAPT,TRBJ1-2,TRBV7-9
ASSPQGQGNTGELF,TRBJ2-2,TRBV18
ASSESLSGANVLT,TRBJ2-6,TRBV11-2
ASSHSLPGQHGYT,TRBJ1-2,TRBV3-1
ASSLGWGVHEQY,TRBJ2-7,TRBV5-5
ASRLLGGQGSYNEQF,TRBJ2-1,TRBV27
ASSPLDEQY,TRBJ2-7,TRBV18
ASSLAGSDYEQY,TRBJ2-7,TRBV7-6
AIIYTIAGVNYEQY,TRBJ2-7,TRBV6-6
ASSPEAGWHEQY,TRBJ2-7,TRBV18
SAREGTSCSNEQF,TRBJ2-1,TRBV20-1
ASSHDTPAYEQY,TRBJ2-7,TRBV6-2/TRBV6-3
ASSFSSGRDRGETQY,TRBJ2-5,TRBV27
ATESLGEQY,TRBJ2-7,TRBV24-1
ASSNNRDRGYEQY,TRBJ2-7,TRBV5-5